This T cell receptor beta chain is drawn from a study of siplizumab effects on memory and regulatory T cells. The protocol was immunoSEQ multiplex PCR, while the TCRdb copy is restricted to in-frame clones and leaves out a portion. The sample holds some 100,000 clones, 75% to 95% seen once. Comments on this clone: What it recognizes is unknown.

Study observations and caveats: Sequences below about 10^-5 frequency were poorly captured, limiting mapping of alloreactive clones. Of the proliferating CD4+ or CD8+ clones, roughly 75-96% lacked a naive or memory phenotype that could be assigned. In controls, 25% to 30% of mappable alloreactive CD4+ clones were Treg-derived on average, versus approximately 70% with siplizumab.

The ends lost 6 bases at V and 0 bases at J; junction bases unmatched: 7. The CDR3 runs 17 residues. CDR1 LNHDA and CDR2 SQIVND come from the germline V gene (reference sequence). The source material was CD4+ T cells sorted from blood. The receptor comes from a human donor in good health. Some clones in this sample may be carry-over from other donors' samples. The chain carries TRBV19 and TRBJ2-2; TRBD2 aligns across 10 bases. CDR3 region: CASRTSGPPSNTGELFF. The DNA for the CDR3 is TGTGCCAGTAGGACTAGCGGGCCCCCCTCGAACACCGGGGAGCTGTTTTTT.